The T cell receptor (beta chain) described here comes from a study of CD8 T cells in ankylosing spondylitis listed by TCRdb under 2017. With regard to the full study: T cell receptor beta repertoires were profiled in healthy donors and ankylosing spondylitis patients so that disease-linked TCR variants could be found. The full study cohort comprised approximately 23 ankylosing spondylitis patients and roughly 100 healthy donors. Peripheral blood samples were taken, and synovial fluid was additionally collected from ankylosing spondylitis patients.

In its sample, this clonotype was seen a few times. Its binding antigen is unknown. No base qualities exist here, and no much larger clone lies one base off it. The listed sequencing device is Illumina HiSeq 2500. Quantitative 5'-RACE with molecular barcodes was used to prepare TCR beta libraries. For the original study's pipeline: A new computational method based on a probabilistic model of VDJ rearrangement was used to identify disease-linked TCR variants. TCRdb itself trimmed the public reads at Q25 with fastp, ran MiXCR and retained productive beta chains. One record per CDR3 amino acid sequence lists the most common genes and DNA. It is TCRdb's table, rather than the study itself, that gives the V and J calls and clone size. The sample contains approximately 100,000 distinct CDR3 sequences, 24% of them found a single time. The top ten hold 10% to 15% of the sample. The germline V gene gives CDR1 as SGHVS and CDR2 as FQNEAQ. The germline V end is reduced by 5 bases and the J end by 1 base; junction bases left unmatched: 17. The CDR3, from cysteine to phenylalanine, totals 20 residues. Only the CDR3 region is kept as DNA, spanning 60 bases read in frame from base 1.

General findings and caveats noted by the study authors: The disease-linked clones showed a CD8+ phenotype and occurred at relatively low frequencies in peripheral blood. The disease-linked clones were reported to be significantly enriched in matched synovial fluid samples from ankylosing spondylitis patients. Some motif variants were previously reported in synovial fluid and blood of reactive arthritis patients, suggesting common disease-initiation mechanisms. A TCR beta motif made up of several highly homologous amino acid variants appeared to be characteristic of blood from ankylosing spondylitis patients.

Synovial fluid samples were paired with blood samples taken from the same ankylosing spondylitis patients. This TCR was recovered from a male donor with ankylosing spondylitis. The specimen was synovial fluid, either unsorted or a sorted T cell fraction (not recorded which). Recombination connected TRBV7-8 to TRBJ2-1; 10 bases in the middle match TRBD2. Read as DNA, the sequence is TGTGCCAGCAGCCGTTATGGTGGGCCTAGCGGGAGAAGGTCCTACAATGAGCAGTTCTTC. Translated, it reads CASSRYGGPSGRRSYNEQFF.